This TCR beta chain was profiled in a study of T cell changes during pregnancy in multiple sclerosis. Assay: immunoSEQ multiplex PCR; the TCRdb copy retains only in-frame clones and omits some. The repertoire holds over 45,000 clones, with approximately 90% as singletons. Germline CDR1 and CDR2: SGHDT and YYEEEE. Deletions cut 5 bases from V and 0 bases from J, with 15 bases between. This CDR3 region has 15 residues. The J gene is TRBJ2-7, the V gene TRBV5-6; tentative D call: TRBD2 (6 bases). This clonotype was sampled from a female donor with multiple sclerosis, enrolled in a pregnancy study. The sample was CD4+ T cells from peripheral blood mononuclear cells, taken in the second trimester of pregnancy. The CDR3: CASSYSSGSSYEQYF. CDR3 bases: TGTGCCAGCAGTTACAGTAGCGGTAGCTCCTACGAGCAGTACTTC.